These 16 T cell receptor beta chains were sequenced from one sample in a study of cytotoxic CD8 clonotypes in ibrutinib-treated CLL. Assay used: immunoSEQ multiplex PCR; TCRdb lists only in-frame clones, some missing. This table holds 95,000 to 100,000 clones, about 78% found once. The starting material was PBMCs, obtained after 12 months of ibrutinib treatment. The receptors derive from a human donor with chronic lymphocytic leukemia.

J is TRBJ2-5 and V is TRBV9; D assignment may be TRBD1 or TRBD2 (5 bases each). The CDR3 totals 15 residues. V lost 0 bases and J 2 bases, leaving 11 bases between the germline ends. Germline assignment: CDR1 SGDLS and CDR2 YYNGEE. CDR3: CASSVDEGLQETQYF. DNA of the CDR3: TGTGCCAGCAGCGTAGACGAGGGGTTACAAGAGACCCAGTACTTC.

Here the CDR3 reads CASSTGQGRDTQYF. Here the CDR3 DNA reads TGTGCCAGTAGTACGGGACAGGGAAGAGATACGCAGTATTTT. This chain links TRBV19 with TRBJ2-3, with 9 nucleotides matching TRBD1. V dropped 4 bases and J dropped 5; count of bases not matched to a gene: 4. Per the germline V gene, CDR1 is LNHDA and CDR2 is SQIVND (reference sequence). The CDR3 is 14 amino acids.

This chain joins TRBV5-1 and TRBJ1-1, with D perhaps matching TRBD1 (5 bases). In germline, CDR1 is SGHRS, CDR2 YFSETQ. V gave up 1 base and J gave up 3 bases, with 13 bases separating them. CDR3 length equals 15 residues. The CDR3 protein is CASSLLPRGDTEAFF. As DNA, the CDR3 is TGCGCCAGCAGCTTGCTCCCACGGGGGGACACTGAAGCTTTCTTT.

This clone has only a few counts. The rearrangement uses TRBV9 and TRBJ1-1, with 12 nucleotides matching TRBD1. V lost 1 base to trimming and J lost 1 base; unmatched junction nucleotides: 14. The CDR3 is 20 residues long. Germline values: CDR1 SGDLS, CDR2 YYNGEE. The CDR3 DNA reads as TGTGCCAGCAGCGTACAGAAAACCGGGACAGGGGGCGAGAGGAACACTGAAGCTTTCTTT. This sequence encodes CASSVQKTGTGGERNTEAFF.

The V call is TRBV27, the J call TRBJ2-1, with D tentatively TRBD1 (5 bases). V lost 0 bases, J lost 3 bases, and 6 bases lay in between. The length of the CDR3 is 14 residues. Germline V lookup: CDR1 MNHEY, CDR2 SMNVEV (reference sequence). In DNA, the CDR3 is TGTGCCAGCAGTTTATCAGGGGTCTACAATGAGCAGTTCTTC. Its translation is CASSLSGVYNEQFF.

This clone appeared once. The chain employs TRBV13 and TRBJ2-1; D perhaps matches TRBD1 (5 bases). The germline V gene has CDR1 PRHDT and CDR2 FYEKMQ (reference sequence). There are 13 residues in the CDR3. V lost 0 bases to trimming and J lost 8 bases, with 8 bases between them. DNA of the CDR3: TGTGCCAGCAGCTTAGGATGGGGCTATGAGCAGTTCTTC. Translating it yields CASSLGWGYEQFF.

The chain links TRBV28 to TRBJ1-6; D possibly corresponds to TRBD1 (5 bases). The germline gives CDR1 MDHEN, CDR2 SYDVKM. Trimming stripped 4 bases from V and 7 bases from J, with 11 bases between. The CDR3 is 14 amino acids. CDR3 in amino acids: CASSSPTGNSPLHF. Here the CDR3 DNA reads TGTGCCAGCAGTTCGCCTACAGGAAATTCACCCCTCCACTTT.

This chain joins TRBV29-1 and TRBJ1-2, with 12 bases aligning to TRBD1. V gave up 7 bases and J gave up 6 bases; unmatched junction bases: 12. From germline, CDR1 is SQVTM and CDR2 ANQGSEA. The length of the CDR3 is 15 residues. The CDR3 is CSASGTGGAGDGYTF. The CDR3 DNA is TGCAGCGCTTCCGGGACAGGGGGCGCGGGGGATGGCTACACCTTC. Looking up the rest from reference TRBV29-1 and TRBJ1-2 gives the full variable domain: SAVISQKPSRDICQRGTSLTIQCQVDSQVTMMFWYRQQPGQSLTLIATANQGSEATYESGFVIDKFPISRPNLTFSTLTVSNMSPEDSSIYLCSASGTGGAGDGYTFGSGTRLTVV.

The CDR3 bases are TGTGCCAGCAGTTACGTGGGACACTCCTACGAGCAGTACTTC. It codes for CASSYVGHSYEQYF. The chain carries TRBV6-5 and TRBJ2-7; D is possibly TRBD1 (6 bases). The CDR3 runs to 14 residues. Germline-derived CDR1 and CDR2 are MNHEY and SVGAGI. Trimming removed 2 bases at V and 0 bases at J, with 8 bases between.

V and J are TRBV5-1 and TRBJ2-7; a weak D match, TRBD1 (6 bases). V dropped 0 bases and J dropped 4 bases, with 14 bases sitting between them. The CDR3 runs 15 residues. Germline CDR1 is SGHRS and CDR2 is YFSETQ. CDR3: CASSLEGEISYEQYF. The CDR3 bases are TGCGCCAGCAGCTTGGAGGGGGAAATTTCGTACGAGCAGTACTTC.

This sequence joins TRBV27 and TRBJ1-6; D is ambiguous. CDR3 length: 16 residues. The germline V gene encodes CDR1 MNHEY and CDR2 SMNVEV (reference sequence). Trimming shortened V by 2 bases and J by 3 bases, and 11 bases separated the two germline ends. The chain's CDR3 is CASSLLGNLYNSPLHF. CDR3 DNA: TGTGCCAGCAGTTTACTGGGGAATCTCTATAATTCACCCCTCCACTTT.

V is TRBV7-3 and J is TRBJ2-7; D may be TRBD1 or TRBD2 (5 bases each). V gave up 5 bases and J gave up 7 bases, with 21 bases separating them. The germline V gene has CDR1 SGHTA and CDR2 FQGTGA. The CDR3 totals 15 residues. The CDR3 nucleotides read TGTGCCAGCAGCCCAGCACCCCGGGACGGCGGGGAGCAGTACTTC. It specifies CASSPAPRDGGEQYF.

The chain couples TRBV5-1 to TRBJ2-7; TRBD1 might be the D (5 bases). Germline CDR1 reads SGHRS; CDR2 reads YFSETQ. The CDR3 is 13 amino acids. V was shortened by 6 bases and J by 5 bases, with 15 bases between the two germline ends. The DNA for the CDR3 is TGCGCCAGCACCTCTGAAACCAGGGACGAGCAGTACTTC. Its protein product is CASTSETRDEQYF.

This clone was observed once. This CDR3 is CAWSYRKGEQYF. In DNA, the CDR3 is TGTGCCTGGAGTTACAGGAAGGGCGAGCAGTACTTC. The chain carries TRBV30 and TRBJ2-7; weak D call: TRBD1 (5 bases). This CDR3 contains 12 residues. Per the germline V gene, CDR1 is GTSNPN and CDR2 is SVGIG (reference sequence). Trimming left V 2 bases short and J 6 bases short, with 11 bases between.

V is TRBV2 and J is TRBJ2-3; 14 bases map to TRBD2. This CDR3 has 18 amino acids. Trimming removed 4 bases from V and 0 bases from J; junction bases left unmatched: 6. Per germline, CDR1 SNHLY and CDR2 FYNNEI. CDR3 nucleotides: TGTGCCAGCAGTGTAGTGGGACTAGCGGGGGTCAGCACAGATACGCAGTATTTT. Protein sequence: CASSVVGLAGVSTDTQYF.

The CDR3 sequence is CAWSLTRDSQETQYF. CDR3 DNA: TGTGCCTGGAGTCTTACGAGGGACTCACAAGAGACCCAGTACTTC. The chain links TRBV30 to TRBJ2-5; tentatively, D is TRBD2 (6 bases). The CDR3 has 15 amino acids. V gave up 2 bases and J gave up 2 bases, with 15 bases separating them. Per the germline V gene, CDR1 is GTSNPN and CDR2 is SVGIG (reference sequence).